Presented here are 23 T cell receptor beta chains from one specimen sequenced in a study of T cell repertoires in cytomegalovirus infection. TCRdb itself ran the reads through MiXCR, one entry per CDR3 protein. Among some 180,000 distinct CDR3 sequences listed, less than 9.5% were seen once. The material sequenced was PBMCs. The source of these receptors is a human donor in good health (CMV status not recorded). Some clones in this sample may be carry-over from other donors' samples.

At least ten counts were recorded for this clonotype. V and J are TRBV7-2 and TRBJ1-4, with D unclear. The ends were cut back, 1 base at V and 5 bases at J, with 8 bases in the middle. Germline-derived CDR1 and CDR2 are SGHTA and FQGNSA. The length of the CDR3 is 14 residues. This CDR3 is CASSLDGTNEKLFF. Written as DNA, the CDR3 is TGTGCCAGCAGCTTAGACGGCACGAATGAAAAACTGTTTTTT.

This clonotype was detected ten times or more. A junction boundary mismatches the germline segment, possibly from a read error. The V call is TRBV7-8, the J call TRBJ2-1; TRBD2 agrees at 9 bases. There are 15 residues in the CDR3. Germline V lookup: CDR1 SGHVS, CDR2 FQNEAQ. CDR3 in amino acids: CASTLGRREGDEQFF. The CDR3 DNA is TGTGCCAGCACCTTAGGGAGGCGGGAGGGTGATGAGCAGTTCTTC. The whole variable domain, remainder taken from reference TRBV7-8 and TRBJ2-1, is GAGVSQSPRYKVAKRGQDVALRCDPISGHVSLFWYQQALGQGPEFLTYFQNEAQLDKSGLPSDRFFAERPEGSVSTLKIQRTQQEDSAVYLCASTLGRREGDEQFFGPGTRLTVL.

The chain carries TRBV29-1 and TRBJ1-2, with D possibly matching TRBD1 (6 bases). CDR1 and CDR2 from the germline V gene are SQVTM and ANQGSEA. This CDR3 has 13 residues. The V and J ends lost 4 bases and 8 bases respectively, with 17 bases between them. In DNA, the CDR3 is TGCAGCGTTGCGATCTATGGCAGGGGCGGCTACACCTTC. Translated, it gives CSVAIYGRGGYTF.

The V and J genes are TRBV5-1 and TRBJ1-5; 9 bases fit TRBD1. The junction had 4 bases not matched to a gene; V was cut back by 3 bases and J by 0 bases. Germline CDR1 SGHRS, CDR2 YFSETQ. This CDR3 region has 16 residues. The DNA for the CDR3 is TGCGCCAGCAGCTCCCGGGACAGGGTTAGCAATCAGCCCCAGCATTTT. Translation: CASSSRDRVSNQPQHF.

This clonotype was seen repeatedly, ten times or more. V gene TRBV7-2 combines with J gene TRBJ2-7, with 13 bases identical to TRBD2. This CDR3 has 15 residues. The germline V gene has CDR1 SGHTA and CDR2 FQGNSA. V lost 3 bases to trimming and J lost 3 bases; unmatched junction nucleotides: 2. This CDR3 is CASSFGTSGIYEQYF. The CDR3 bases are TGTGCCAGCAGCTTCGGGACTAGCGGGATCTACGAGCAGTACTTC.

This clonotype was seen many times. V usage is TRBV5-4 and J usage is TRBJ2-3, with D unclear. V was pared by 6 bases and J by 2 bases, with 10 bases between. Germline CDR1 SGHNT, CDR2 YYREEE (reference sequence). The CDR3 covers 13 residues. The DNA of the CDR3 is TGTGCCAGCACCACCTCTGCCACAGATACGCAGTATTTT. Its protein product is CASTTSATDTQYF.

This clonotype was observed many times. The genes are TRBV7-2 and TRBJ1-3; D not certain. V lost 1 base and J lost 4, with 5 bases in between. Looked up from germline, CDR1 is SGHTA and CDR2 is FQGNSA. There are 13 residues in the CDR3. As DNA, the CDR3 is TGTGCCAGCAGCTTAGAACGAGGAAACACCATATATTTT. Protein: CASSLERGNTIYF. The complete variable domain, with remaining parts taken from reference TRBV7-2 and TRBJ1-3, reads GAGVSQSPSNKVTEKGKDVELRCDPISGHTALYWYRQSLGQGLEFLIYFQGNSAPDKSGLPSDRFSAERTGGSVSTLTIQRTQQEDSAVYLCASSLERGNTIYFGEGSWLTVV.

This clonotype occurred many times. The V call is TRBV28, the J call TRBJ1-1; no clear D. V gave up 5 bases and J gave up 3 bases, with 16 bases separating them. There are 15 residues in the CDR3. The germline gives CDR1 MDHEN, CDR2 SYDVKM. CDR3 nucleotide sequence: TGTGCCAGCAGTCCCGGTGTGCGTGGGGACACTGAAGCTTTCTTT. This encodes CASSPGVRGDTEAFF.

Ten or more counts support this clonotype. This chain joins TRBV5-4 and TRBJ1-1; D is uncertain. The CDR3 extends over 15 amino acids. Between the trimmed V and J ends, which lost 0 bases and 1 base, there was a span of 10 bases. Germline V gives CDR1 SGHNT, CDR2 YYREEE (reference sequence). DNA for the CDR3: TGTGCCAGCAGCTTGGGACTCCCGCAGAACACTGAAGCTTTCTTT. This gives the protein CASSLGLPQNTEAFF.

This clonotype was observed a handful of times. The chain couples TRBV9 to TRBJ2-7, with TRBD2 identical over 13 bases. With 4 bases clipped from V and 6 bases from J, the junction kept 7 bases outside the gene matches. Germline V CDR1 and CDR2: SGDLS, YYNGEE. The CDR3 is 15 residues long. In DNA form, the CDR3 reads TGTGCCAGCAGCCTCGGACTAGCGGGAGTACTCGAGCAGTACTTC. It is translated as CASSLGLAGVLEQYF.

J is TRBJ2-5 and V is TRBV18; the D is unclear. CDR1 and CDR2 (germline): KGHSH, LQKENI. This CDR3 contains 15 residues. V was cut by 3 bases and J by 4 bases, with 15 bases left in between. CDR3 residues: CASSPNSRQLETQYF. The CDR3 DNA reads as TGTGCCAGCTCACCTAACTCCCGGCAGTTAGAGACCCAGTACTTC.

This clonotype was seen a few times. The chain employs TRBV20-1 and TRBJ1-5, with TRBD1 identical over 8 bases. The CDR3 runs to 13 residues. Trimming at V came to 5 bases and at J to 4 bases, leaving 4 bases not matched to a gene. CDR1 is DFQATT and CDR2 is SNEGSKA in the germline V gene (reference sequence). CDR3 protein: CSAYRDRNQPQHF. CDR3 in DNA: TGCAGTGCTTACCGGGACAGGAATCAGCCCCAGCATTTT.

This clonotype was seen repeatedly, ten times or more. This sequence joins TRBV12-3 or TRBV12-4 and TRBJ1-6, with D hard to call. V lost 8 bases, J lost 9 bases, and 11 bases lay in between. This CDR3 is 12 amino acids long. Here the CDR3 reads CASGKDLSPLHF. DNA for the CDR3: TGTGCCAGCGGAAAGGACCTTTCACCCCTCCACTTT.

CDR3 protein: CSARRNRAYEQYF. CDR3 sequence (DNA): TGCAGTGCTAGAAGGAACAGGGCCTACGAGCAGTACTTC. The J gene is TRBJ2-7, the V gene TRBV20-1, with D possibly matching TRBD1 (6 bases). This CDR3 has 13 residues. Germline loops: CDR1 DFQATT, CDR2 SNEGSKA (reference sequence). V lost 2 bases, J lost 2 bases, and 10 bases lay in between.

J is TRBJ2-7 and V is TRBV7-2; the match to TRBD1 covers 7 bases. There are 16 residues in the CDR3. Trimming removed 1 base from V and 5 bases from J; junction bases left unmatched: 11. Germline V lookup: CDR1 SGHTA, CDR2 FQGNSA. The CDR3 nucleotides are TGTGCCAGCAGCTTAGGGTATGGTTGGCAGGGGGACGAGCAGTACTTC. It encodes CASSLGYGWQGDEQYF.

The sample holds many counts of this clonotype. V usage is TRBV7-2 and J usage is TRBJ2-5; 8 nucleotides align to TRBD2. In germline, CDR1 is SGHTA, CDR2 FQGNSA. The CDR3 covers 17 residues. Trimming at V came to 1 base and at J to 5 bases, leaving 12 bases not matched to a gene. CDR3 loop: CASSLGTGGPKRETQYF. CDR3 bases: TGTGCCAGCAGCTTAGGAACGGGGGGGCCTAAACGCGAGACCCAGTACTTC.

This clonotype was detected only a few times. J is TRBJ1-5 and V is TRBV5-8; the D gene is possibly TRBD1 (5 bases). The germline gives CDR1 SGHTS, CDR2 YDEGEE. The V end was cut by 4 bases, the J end by 4 bases, with 18 bases between. This CDR3 has 16 amino acids. CDR3 region: CASSADEGPGNQPQHF. The CDR3 DNA is TGTGCCAGCAGCGCGGATGAGGGGCCGGGGAATCAGCCCCAGCATTTT.

There are a few counts of this clonotype. The rearrangement joins TRBV20-1 to TRBJ1-5; D remains ambiguous. CDR3 length equals 14 residues. V shed 5 bases and J shed 4 bases, with 15 bases lying between them. The germline V gene encodes CDR1 DFQATT and CDR2 SNEGSKA (reference sequence). CDR3 coding DNA: TGCAGTGCTTCGGACGGATCGAAAAATCAGCCCCAGCATTTT. This gives the protein CSASDGSKNQPQHF.

This clonotype was detected many times. V and J are TRBV7-2 and TRBJ2-5; the D call may be TRBD1 or TRBD2 (6 bases each). The CDR3 length is 16 residues. Germline V CDR1 and CDR2: SGHTA, FQGNSA. The V end lost 5 bases, the J end lost 1 base, and 17 bases lay between the germline ends. In DNA form, the CDR3 reads TGTGCCAGCAGCCCGGGGGCATCCCCGGGCCAAGAGACCCAGTACTTC. Its protein is CASSPGASPGQETQYF.

This clonotype was detected a few times. The CDR3 nucleotides are TGTGCCAGCAGCGAGGGACAGTCCCCCGGCTACACCTTC. Translated: CASSEGQSPGYTF. The chain uses TRBV5-3 and TRBJ1-2; 7 nucleotides align to TRBD1. TRBV5-3 is noted as an ORF with a role that remains uncertain. V gave up 8 bases and J gave up 8 bases; unmatched junction bases: 12. This CDR3 spans 13 amino acids.

This clonotype was seen ten or more times. V and J are TRBV28 and TRBJ2-7, with 15 bases identical to TRBD2. This CDR3 spans 16 amino acids. From germline, CDR1 is MDHEN and CDR2 SYDVKM. The trim removed 8 bases at V and 0 bases at J, leaving 5 bases unmatched. The CDR3 is CASSRTSGRASYEQYF. Written as DNA, the CDR3 is TGTGCCAGCTCGCGGACTAGCGGGAGGGCCTCCTACGAGCAGTACTTC.

V and J are TRBV12-3 or TRBV12-4 and TRBJ1-6; weak D call: TRBD1 (5 bases). V was pared by 5 bases and J by 9 bases, with 14 bases between. This CDR3 spans 14 amino acids. The CDR3 protein is CASSPTVLISPLHF. The CDR3 bases are TGTGCCAGCAGTCCGACAGTGCTGATTTCACCCCTCCACTTT.

The rearrangement uses TRBV28 and TRBJ1-2; D is perhaps TRBD1 (6 bases). Germline loops: CDR1 MDHEN, CDR2 SYDVKM. Trimming took 11 bases from V and 7 from J, leaving 17 bases between them. The CDR3 length is 12 residues. The CDR3 protein is CAGRQEGFGYTF. The CDR3 DNA sequence: TGTGCCGGACGACAGGAAGGGTTTGGCTACACCTTC.